This entry features one T cell receptor beta chain sequence. The antigen remains undetermined. This sample stems from a study of T cell repertoires in cytomegalovirus infection. With 4 bases clipped from V and 4 bases from J, the junction kept 10 bases outside the gene matches. The CDR3 runs 16 residues. Germline V gives CDR1 DFQATT, CDR2 SNEGSKA (reference sequence). Findings and caveats of the study: Summed frequency of public TCR beta families distinguished CMV carriers with the relevant HLA.

TCRdb re-called the reads through MiXCR, storing one row per CDR3 protein. The sample consists of approximately 600,000 distinct CDR3 sequences, over 35% of them appearing once. This TCR was recovered from a human donor in good health (CMV status not recorded). Some clones in this sample may be carry-over from other donors' samples. V is TRBV20-1 and J is TRBJ2-1, with 10 bases lining up with TRBD1. The sequences come from cultured PBMCs, collected from culture after CMV antigen stimulation. CDR3 loop: CSAMRSGQGTYNEQFF. As DNA, the CDR3 is TGCAGTGCTATGCGGTCGGGACAGGGGACGTACAATGAGCAGTTCTTC.